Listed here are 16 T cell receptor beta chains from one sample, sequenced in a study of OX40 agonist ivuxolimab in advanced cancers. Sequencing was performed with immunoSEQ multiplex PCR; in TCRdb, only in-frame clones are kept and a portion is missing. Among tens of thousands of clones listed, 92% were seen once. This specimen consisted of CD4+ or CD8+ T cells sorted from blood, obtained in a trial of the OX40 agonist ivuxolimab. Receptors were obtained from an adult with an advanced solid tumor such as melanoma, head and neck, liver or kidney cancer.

CDR3 sequence reads: CASSPETGYRADTQYF. CDR3 coding DNA: TGTGCCAGCAGCCCCGAGACTGGGTATCGGGCAGATACGCAGTATTTT. V usage is TRBV5-4 and J usage is TRBJ2-3; D is uncertain. There are 16 residues in the CDR3. V was clipped by 4 bases and J by 4 bases, with 19 bases between them. Looked up from germline, CDR1 is SGHNT and CDR2 is YYREEE (reference sequence). Variable domain in full (rest from reference TRBV5-4 and TRBJ2-3): ETGVTQSPTHLIKTRGQQVTLRCSSQSGHNTVSWYQQALGQGPQFIFQYYREEENGRGNFPPRFSGLQFPNYSSELNVNALELDDSALYLCASSPETGYRADTQYFGPGTRLTVL.

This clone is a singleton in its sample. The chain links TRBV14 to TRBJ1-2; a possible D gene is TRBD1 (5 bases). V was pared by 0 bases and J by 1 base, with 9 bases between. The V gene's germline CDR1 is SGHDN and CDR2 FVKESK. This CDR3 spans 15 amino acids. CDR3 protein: CASSQEWGFNYGYTF. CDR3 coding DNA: TGTGCCAGCAGCCAAGAATGGGGGTTTAACTATGGCTACACCTTC.

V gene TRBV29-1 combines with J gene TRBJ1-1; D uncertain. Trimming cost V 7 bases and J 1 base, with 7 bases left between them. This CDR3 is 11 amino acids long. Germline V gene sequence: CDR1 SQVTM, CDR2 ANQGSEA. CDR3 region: CSGGPNTEAFF. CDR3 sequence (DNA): TGCAGCGGAGGGCCGAACACTGAAGCTTTCTTT. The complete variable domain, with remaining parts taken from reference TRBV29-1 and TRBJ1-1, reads SAVISQKPSRDICQRGTSLTIQCQVDSQVTMMFWYRQQPGQSLTLIATANQGSEATYESGFVIDKFPISRPNLTFSTLTVSNMSPEDSSIYLCSGGPNTEAFFGQGTRLTVV.

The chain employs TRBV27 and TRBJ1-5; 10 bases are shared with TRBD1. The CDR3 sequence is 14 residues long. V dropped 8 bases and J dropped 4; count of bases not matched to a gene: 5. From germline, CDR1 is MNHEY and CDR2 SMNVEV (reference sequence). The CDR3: CASRQGALNQPQHF. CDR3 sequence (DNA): TGTGCCAGCCGACAGGGGGCCTTAAATCAGCCCCAGCATTTT.

In DNA, the CDR3 is TGTGCCTGGAGTCTATCCCAGGGGGAGACCCAGTACTTC. It translates to CAWSLSQGETQYF. The gene calls are TRBV30 and TRBJ2-5; perhaps TRBD1 as D (6 bases). From germline, CDR1 is GTSNPN and CDR2 SVGIG (reference sequence). The CDR3 is made up of 13 amino acids. V was pared by 2 bases and J by 5 bases, with 12 bases between.

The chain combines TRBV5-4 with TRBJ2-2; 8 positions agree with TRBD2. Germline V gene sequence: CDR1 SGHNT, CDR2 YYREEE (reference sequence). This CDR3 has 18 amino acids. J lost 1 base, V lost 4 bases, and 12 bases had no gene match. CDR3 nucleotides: TGTGCCAGCAGCCCCAGCGGGGCGGGGGGTTGGAACACCGGGGAGCTGTTTTTT. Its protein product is CASSPSGAGGWNTGELFF.

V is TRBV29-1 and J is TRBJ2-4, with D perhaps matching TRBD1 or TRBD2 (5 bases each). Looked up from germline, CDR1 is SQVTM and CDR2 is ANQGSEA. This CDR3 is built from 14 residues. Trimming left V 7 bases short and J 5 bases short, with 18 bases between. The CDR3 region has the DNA TGCAGCGCATGGTATAGCCGGGACGAAAACATTCAGTACTTC. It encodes CSAWYSRDENIQYF.

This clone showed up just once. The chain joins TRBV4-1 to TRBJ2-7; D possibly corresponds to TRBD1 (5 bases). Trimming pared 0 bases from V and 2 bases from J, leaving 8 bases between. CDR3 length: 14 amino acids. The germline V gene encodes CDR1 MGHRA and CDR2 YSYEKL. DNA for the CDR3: TGCGCCAGCAGCCAAGACGAGACAGCCTACGAGCAGTACTTC. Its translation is CASSQDETAYEQYF.

CDR3 region: CASRSSNEKLFF. DNA for the CDR3: TGTGCCAGCAGGTCGTCTAATGAAAAACTGTTTTTT. This sequence joins TRBV2 and TRBJ1-4; D unresolved. This CDR3 contains 12 residues. Per germline, CDR1 SNHLY and CDR2 FYNNEI. V lost 6 bases, J lost 3 bases, and 5 bases lay in between.

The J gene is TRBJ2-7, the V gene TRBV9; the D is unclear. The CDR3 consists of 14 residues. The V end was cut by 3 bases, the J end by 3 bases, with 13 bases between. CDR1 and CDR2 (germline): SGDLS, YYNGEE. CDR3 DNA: TGTGCCAGCAGCGGCCAGGACGGCAGCTACGAGCAGTACTTC. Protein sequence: CASSGQDGSYEQYF.

CDR3 DNA sequence: TGCGCCAGCAGTCCGTGGGGGCCCGAAGACCATGGCTACACCTTC. Translating it yields CASSPWGPEDHGYTF. The chain recombines TRBV23-1 with TRBJ1-2; D is possibly TRBD1 (6 bases). TRBV23-1 is identified as an open reading frame with a role that is uncertain. The CDR3 consists of 15 residues. The V gene lost 4 bases and the J gene lost 6 bases, with 18 bases spanning the gap.

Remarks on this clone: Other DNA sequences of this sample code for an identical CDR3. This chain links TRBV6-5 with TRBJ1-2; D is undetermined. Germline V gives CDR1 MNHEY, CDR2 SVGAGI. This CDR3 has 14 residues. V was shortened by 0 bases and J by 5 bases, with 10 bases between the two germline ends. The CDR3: CASSYSEGPYGYTF. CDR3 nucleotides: TGTGCCAGCAGTTACTCCGAGGGTCCGTATGGCTACACCTTC.

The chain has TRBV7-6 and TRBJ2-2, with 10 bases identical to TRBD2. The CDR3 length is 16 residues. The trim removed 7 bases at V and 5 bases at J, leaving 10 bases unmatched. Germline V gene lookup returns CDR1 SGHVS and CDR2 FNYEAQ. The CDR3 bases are TGTGCCAGCACCCTAGCGGGGGAGGGGTGGACCGGGGAGCTGTTTTTT. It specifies CASTLAGEGWTGELFF.

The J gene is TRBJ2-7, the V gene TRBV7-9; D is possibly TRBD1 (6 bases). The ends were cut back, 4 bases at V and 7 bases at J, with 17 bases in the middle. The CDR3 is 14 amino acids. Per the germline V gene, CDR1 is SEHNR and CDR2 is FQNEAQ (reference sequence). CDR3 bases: TGTGCCAGCAGCTCGTGGGGGACATATGGGGAGCAGTACTTC. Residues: CASSSWGTYGEQYF. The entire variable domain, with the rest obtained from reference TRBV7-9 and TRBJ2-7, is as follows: DTGVSQNPRHKITKRGQNVTFRCDPISEHNRLYWYRQTLGQGPEFLTYFQNEAQLEKSRLLSDRFSAERPKGSFSTLEIQRTEQGDSAMYLCASSSWGTYGEQYFGPGTRLTVT.

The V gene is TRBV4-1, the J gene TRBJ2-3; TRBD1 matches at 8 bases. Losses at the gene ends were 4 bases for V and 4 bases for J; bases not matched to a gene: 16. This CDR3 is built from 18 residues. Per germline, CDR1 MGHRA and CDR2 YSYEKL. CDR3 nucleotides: TGCGCCAGCAGCCCTCCCGGAGGGTCCAGGGGGCTGGCAGATACGCAGTATTTT. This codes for CASSPPGGSRGLADTQYF.

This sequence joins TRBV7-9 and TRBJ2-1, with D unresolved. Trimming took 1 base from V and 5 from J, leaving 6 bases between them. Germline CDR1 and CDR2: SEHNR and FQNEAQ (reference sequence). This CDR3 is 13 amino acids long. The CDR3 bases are TGTGCCAGCAGCTTAGACTACCACAATGAGCAGTTCTTC. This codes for CASSLDYHNEQFF.